Following are 18 T cell receptor beta chains from one sample sequenced in a study of cytomegalovirus exposure and HLA in healthy donors. The PCR employed 60 Vbeta primers together with 13 Jbeta primers. Method: immunoSEQ multiplex PCR; TCRdb's copy keeps in-frame clones and lacks some. The profile shows roughly 230,000 clones, more than 70% of them singletons. The specimen was PBMCs. The origin of the receptors is a boy aged 5 to 17 in good health and CMV-seronegative.

The V call is TRBV19, the J call TRBJ1-1; D call uncertain. Trimming stripped 4 bases from V and 2 bases from J, with 8 bases between. The CDR3 runs to 13 residues. Germline V gene lookup returns CDR1 LNHDA and CDR2 SQIVND (reference sequence). CDR3 coding DNA: TGTGCCAGTAGTACCTCAGGTAACACTGAAGCTTTCTTT. Residues: CASSTSGNTEAFF.

The rearrangement links TRBV5-1 to TRBJ1-2; D is perhaps TRBD1 (5 bases). V lost 5 bases and J lost 8, with 19 bases in between. The CDR3 covers 14 residues. Germline V gives CDR1 SGHRS, CDR2 YFSETQ. The CDR3 region is CASSSAVGLLGYTF. For the CDR3, the DNA is TGCGCCAGCAGTTCGGCGGTGGGACTTTTGGGCTACACCTTC.

The chain's CDR3 is CASSLGEGDNGYTF. In DNA, the CDR3 is TGTGCCAGCAGCTTAGGGGAGGGGGACAATGGCTACACCTTC. The chain carries TRBV11-3 and TRBJ1-2; possible D gene TRBD1, 6 bases. CDR1 and CDR2 (germline): SGHNT, YENEEA. The CDR3 has 14 amino acids. V was cut by 1 base and J by 6 bases, with 12 bases left in between.

This clone was counted once. V is TRBV30 and J is TRBJ2-1; the D gene is possibly TRBD1 (5 bases). Trimming stripped 6 bases from V and 4 bases from J, with 16 bases between. This CDR3 has 14 residues. Germline CDR1 reads GTSNPN; CDR2 reads SVGIG (reference sequence). The chain's CDR3 is CACESQGAYNEQFF. Here the CDR3 DNA reads TGTGCCTGCGAGTCCCAAGGGGCTTACAATGAGCAGTTCTTC.

The chain recombines TRBV7-8 with TRBJ1-3; 7 bases map to TRBD1. Germline V gives CDR1 SGHVS, CDR2 FQNEAQ. The CDR3 is 17 amino acids. V shed 5 bases, J shed 3 bases, and the junction held 13 bases outside the gene matches. The CDR3: CASSQIFLQGVGNTIYF. For the CDR3, the DNA is TGTGCCAGCAGCCAAATTTTCCTCCAGGGGGTTGGAAACACCATATATTTT.

This rearrangement joins TRBV6-5 to TRBJ1-2; 7 positions match TRBD1. Trimming took 6 bases from V and 3 from J; bases not matched to a gene: 4. The CDR3 has 13 amino acids. Germline-derived CDR1 and CDR2 are MNHEY and SVGAGI. The DNA of the CDR3 is TGTGCCAGCAGACGGGACAGCTACTATGGCTACACCTTC. Encoded protein: CASRRDSYYGYTF.

The rearrangement joins TRBV18 to TRBJ2-3, with TRBD2 as a possible D gene (6 bases). The CDR3 sequence is 17 residues long. V lost 2 bases and J lost 4, with 19 bases in between. Germline lookup yields CDR1 KGHSH and CDR2 LQKENI. The CDR3 sequence is CASSPRTGGTSADTQYF. The CDR3 DNA sequence: TGTGCCAGCTCACCAAGGACCGGGGGAACCTCGGCAGATACGCAGTATTTT.

V is TRBV6-5 and J is TRBJ1-3; 11 nucleotides match TRBD2. Matching the DNA end better, TRBJ2-2 makes the J call doubtful. CDR3 length: 16 residues. Per the germline V gene, CDR1 is MNHEY and CDR2 is SVGAGI. The CDR3 spells CASSYLAGGDTGELFF. CDR3 sequence (DNA): TGTGCCAGCAGTTACTTAGCGGGAGGGGACACCGGGGAGCTGTTTTTT.

V and J are TRBV5-1 and TRBJ1-1; D is unclear. CDR1 SGHRS and CDR2 YFSETQ come from the germline V gene. Trimming took off 2 bases at V and 1 base at J, with 9 bases between the two ends. This CDR3 spans 14 amino acids. The CDR3, as DNA: TGCGCCAGCAGCTTATTACAGCAGAACACTGAAGCTTTCTTT. Its translation is CASSLLQQNTEAFF.

The chain has TRBV11-2 and TRBJ2-7; 8 bases agree with TRBD1. Germline values: CDR1 SGHAT, CDR2 FQNNGV. Unmatched junction bases numbered 6, after V lost 5 bases and J lost 6 bases. The CDR3 sequence is 13 residues long. CDR3 coding DNA: TGTGCCAGCAGCGCTGGACAGGGCGGCGAGCAGTACTTC. Residues: CASSAGQGGEQYF.

The chain carries TRBV27 and TRBJ1-4, with 8 bases fitting TRBD1. The length of the CDR3 is 13 residues. Trimming at V came to 5 bases and at J to 4 bases, leaving 0 bases not matched to a gene. The germline V gene has CDR1 MNHEY and CDR2 SMNVEV (reference sequence). CDR3 bases: TGTGCCAGCAGTGGACAGGGTAATGAAAAACTGTTTTTT. Translating it yields CASSGQGNEKLFF.

The J gene is TRBJ2-1, the V gene TRBV30; 15 bases are shared with TRBD2. The CDR3 is 19 amino acids. In germline, CDR1 is GTSNPN, CDR2 SVGIG (reference sequence). The J segment lost 1 base and the V segment lost 2 bases, leaving 9 bases of the junction unmatched. The CDR3 spells CAWSPPGLAGGQSYNEQFF. The CDR3 coding sequence is TGTGCCTGGAGTCCCCCGGGACTAGCGGGAGGTCAATCCTACAATGAGCAGTTCTTC.

V is TRBV30 and J is TRBJ2-1, with no clear D. CDR1 is GTSNPN, CDR2 SVGIG, per germline (reference sequence). The CDR3 runs 14 residues. The V end was cut by 2 bases, the J end by 2 bases, with 10 bases between. CDR3 loop: CAWSLAAPYNEQFF. DNA for the CDR3: TGTGCCTGGAGTTTGGCGGCCCCCTACAATGAGCAGTTCTTC.

This clone was seen more than once but under ten times. The chain carries TRBV10-3 and TRBJ2-2; D remains unclear. Germline values: CDR1 ENHRY, CDR2 SYGVKD. With 0 bases removed from V and 2 bases from J, the gap between germline ends came to 7 bases. This CDR3 comprises 15 residues. This CDR3 reads CAISESQVNTGELFF. CDR3 sequence (DNA): TGTGCCATCAGTGAGTCCCAGGTTAACACCGGGGAGCTGTTTTTT.

The rearrangement joins TRBV5-1 to TRBJ1-1; 7 bases map to TRBD1. Germline V gives CDR1 SGHRS, CDR2 YFSETQ. V shed 4 bases, J shed 2 bases, and the junction held 11 bases outside the gene matches. The CDR3 is 16 amino acids. CDR3 nucleotide sequence: TGCGCCAGCAGCCCCGCAACTCAGGGGGGAAACACTGAAGCTTTCTTT. It codes for CASSPATQGGNTEAFF.

This clone was recorded a few times. The chain couples TRBV11-3 to TRBJ1-3, with a tentative D call TRBD1 (6 bases). This CDR3 has 18 amino acids. Germline V gives CDR1 SGHNT, CDR2 YENEEA. Trimming stripped 7 bases from V and 0 bases from J, with 22 bases between. CDR3 sequence reads: CASTLGGYGSSSGNTIYF. CDR3 sequence (DNA): TGTGCCAGCACCCTAGGGGGATACGGTTCCAGCTCTGGAAACACCATATATTTT.

This clone was detected a few times. The V call is TRBV30, the J call TRBJ2-7; 9 bases match TRBD1. CDR1 and CDR2 (germline): GTSNPN, SVGIG (reference sequence). This CDR3 comprises 14 residues. V trimming: 5 bases; J trimming: 2 bases; junction bases outside the gene matches: 7. As DNA, the CDR3 is TGTGCCTGGCCCCCGGGACAGGGTGCCTACGAGCAGTACTTC. This gives the protein CAWPPGQGAYEQYF.

Concerning this clone itself: The same CDR3 is also encoded by other DNA sequences in this sample. The chain carries TRBV15 and TRBJ2-6; D call uncertain. V lost 0 bases and J lost 0, with 6 bases in between. This CDR3 comprises 16 residues. Germline V gene data show CDR1 as LNHNV and CDR2 as YYDKDF (reference sequence). CDR3 region: CATSRDPGSGANVLTF. The CDR3 DNA reads as TGTGCCACCAGCAGAGATCCAGGCTCTGGGGCCAACGTCCTGACTTTC.